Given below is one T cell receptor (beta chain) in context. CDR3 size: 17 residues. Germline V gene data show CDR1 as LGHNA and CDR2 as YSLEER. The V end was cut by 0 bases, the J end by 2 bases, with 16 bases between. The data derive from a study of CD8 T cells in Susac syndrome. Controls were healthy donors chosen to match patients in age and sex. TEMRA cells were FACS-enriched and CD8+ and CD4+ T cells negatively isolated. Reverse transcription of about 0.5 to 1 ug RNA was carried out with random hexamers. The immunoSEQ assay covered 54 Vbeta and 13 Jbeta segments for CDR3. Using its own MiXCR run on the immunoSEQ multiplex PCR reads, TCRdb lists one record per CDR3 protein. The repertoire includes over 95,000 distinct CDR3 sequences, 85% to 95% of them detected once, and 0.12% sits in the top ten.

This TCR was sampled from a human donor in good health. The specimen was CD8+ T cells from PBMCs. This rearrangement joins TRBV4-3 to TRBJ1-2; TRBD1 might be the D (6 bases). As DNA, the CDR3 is TGCGCCAGCAGCCAAGATATCGGGGGGGCACTAAACTATGGCTACACCTTC. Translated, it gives CASSQDIGGALNYGYTF.